These 11 T cell receptor beta chains originate from one sample sequenced in a study of blood T cell repertoires in COVID-19. Sequencing used immunoSEQ multiplex PCR; TCRdb keeps in-frame clones, though not all of them. This table has 250,000 to 300,000 clones, approximately 91% appearing once. Sequenced sample: PBMCs or T cells enriched from blood (not recorded which). These receptors came from a woman in her forties with acute COVID-19.

This chain connects TRBV10-3 to TRBJ1-1, with D maybe TRBD1 (5 bases). This CDR3 spans 13 amino acids. Germline V gene data show CDR1 as ENHRY and CDR2 as SYGVKD. Trimming removed 8 bases from V and 2 bases from J, with 12 bases in between. This CDR3 reads CAIQGHLNTEAFF. CDR3 coding DNA: TGTGCCATCCAAGGACATTTAAACACTGAAGCTTTCTTT.

The chain combines TRBV5-1 with TRBJ1-2; TRBD1 matches at 7 bases. Trimming removed 3 bases from V and 2 bases from J; junction bases left unmatched: 4. The CDR3 contains 14 residues. Germline-derived CDR1 and CDR2 are SGHRS and YFSETQ. The CDR3 nucleotides are TGCGCCAGCAGCTCGACAGGGCCCAACTATGGCTACACCTTC. Amino acids: CASSSTGPNYGYTF.

This chain joins TRBV28 and TRBJ2-7; 8 positions agree with TRBD1. V shed 7 bases, J shed 2 bases, and the junction held 1 base outside the gene matches. The CDR3 covers 12 residues. The germline V gene encodes CDR1 MDHEN and CDR2 SYDVKM. In DNA, the CDR3 is TGTGCCAGCAAGGACAGGGCCTACGAGCAGTACTTC. It yields the protein CASKDRAYEQYF.

The CDR3 spells CATSRDRGLAGGTYNEQFF. The DNA for the CDR3 is TGTGCCACCAGCAGAGATAGGGGACTAGCGGGGGGGACCTACAATGAGCAGTTCTTC. The rearrangement joins TRBV15 to TRBJ2-1, with 16 positions matching TRBD2. The V segment lost 0 bases and the J segment 2 bases; nucleotides outside the gene matches: 4. CDR1 and CDR2 (germline): LNHNV, YYDKDF (reference sequence). This CDR3 has 19 residues. Together with reference TRBV15 and TRBJ2-1, the CDR3 gives the full variable domain: DAMVIQNPRYQVTQFGKPVTLSCSQTLNHNVMYWYQQKSSQAPKLLFHYYDKDFNNEADTPDNFQSRRPNTSFCFLDIRSPGLGDTAMYLCATSRDRGLAGGTYNEQFFGPGTRLTVL.

The rearrangement links TRBV3-1 (or the pseudogene TRBV3-2) to TRBJ2-6, with 10 bases identical to TRBD1. Germline assignment: CDR1 LGHDT and CDR2 YNNKEL (reference sequence). V dropped 4 bases and J dropped 1; count of bases not matched to a gene: 7. The CDR3 is 18 amino acids. CDR3 bases: TGTGCCAGCAGCCGAGGGACAGGGGTTTATTCTGGGGCCAACGTCCTGACTTTC. Protein product: CASSRGTGVYSGANVLTF.

The V call is TRBV19, the J call TRBJ2-7, with 8 bases fitting TRBD2. The CDR3 consists of 14 residues. CDR1 and CDR2 (germline): LNHDA, SQIVND (reference sequence). V shed 6 bases and J 0 bases; nucleotides not matched to a gene: 4. CDR3 DNA sequence: TGTGCCAGTAGCCTTAGCGGGAACTCCTACGAGCAGTACTTC. Translating gives CASSLSGNSYEQYF.

The table lists this clone with a count of one. The chain carries TRBV6-2 or TRBV6-3 and TRBJ2-3; D is perhaps TRBD2 (6 bases). CDR3 length: 13 residues. The V end was cut by 6 bases, the J end by 8 bases, with 15 bases between. The V gene's germline CDR1 is MNHEY and CDR2 SVGEGT. CDR3 region: CASSRDSASTQYF. DNA for the CDR3: TGTGCCAGCAGCCGGGACTCAGCGAGTACGCAGTATTTT.

The chain links TRBV27 to TRBJ1-6; no reliable D call. Germline CDR1 reads MNHEY; CDR2 reads SMNVEV (reference sequence). This CDR3 spans 12 amino acids. V shed 2 bases and J shed 10 bases, with 6 bases lying between them. The CDR3 loop reads CASSLRESPLHF. The CDR3 DNA is TGTGCCAGCAGTTTAAGGGAGTCACCCCTCCACTTT.

Concerning this clone itself: Other DNA sequences in the same sample also yield this CDR3. The rearrangement uses TRBV7-9 and TRBJ1-6; 9 bases match TRBD1. The CDR3 length is 16 residues. J gave up 3 bases and V 4 bases, and 4 bases lay outside the gene matches. The germline V gene encodes CDR1 SEHNR and CDR2 FQNEAQ (reference sequence). CDR3 sequence reads: CASSSGQGFYNSPLHF. The CDR3 DNA sequence: TGTGCCAGCAGCTCGGGACAGGGATTCTATAATTCACCCCTCCACTTT.

This sequence joins TRBV11-3 and TRBJ2-2; D uncertain. The CDR3 runs 14 residues. V lost 1 base to trimming and J lost 2 bases, with 5 bases between them. Germline CDR1 and CDR2: SGHNT and YENEEA. CDR3 sequence: CASSLAVNTGELFF. CDR3 DNA sequence: TGTGCCAGCAGCTTAGCGGTAAACACCGGGGAGCTGTTTTTT.

J is TRBJ2-7 and V is TRBV3-1 (or the pseudogene TRBV3-2), with 11 bases fitting TRBD2. The CDR3 runs to 13 residues. V dropped 8 bases and J dropped 4; count of bases not matched to a gene: 4. CDR1 LGHDT and CDR2 YNNKEL come from the germline V gene (reference sequence). The CDR3 region is CASQTSGRYEQYF. CDR3 sequence (DNA): TGTGCCAGCCAAACTAGCGGGAGATACGAGCAGTACTTC.